This T cell receptor (beta chain) was found in a study of immune reconstitution after stem cell transplant in scleroderma listed by TCRdb under 2017. This clonotype appeared a few times. This receptor's antigen is unknown. Base qualities are missing; no much larger clone stands one base away. Trimming leaves V shorter by 3 bases and J shorter by 4 bases, with the junction holding 9 bases beyond the gene matches. The cysteine opens and the phenylalanine closes a CDR3 of 17 amino acids. The read is trimmed to its CDR3 DNA, 51 bases read in frame from base 1. Via the germline V gene (reference sequence), CDR1 is LGHDT and CDR2 YNNKEL. The library was produced with RT-PCR. The instrument was an Illumina MiSeq. TCRdb reanalyzed the raw reads on its own, using fastp at Q25 for trimming and MiXCR for clone calling, and kept in-frame beta chains. Merged by CDR3 protein, the rows form single entries marked with the most common genes and DNA. The sample has about 5,600 distinct CDR3 sequences on record, around 7.6% of them singletons. The ten largest make up around a tenth of the sample.

The receptor comes from a male donor with systemic sclerosis. The rearranged chain carries TRBV3-1 and TRBJ2-1; the central 10 bases match TRBD2. Collection took place before or after autologous hematopoietic stem cell transplantation (not recorded which). The CDR3 has the sequence CASSQKWTSGEYNEQFF. The nucleotide sequence is given as TGTGCCAGCAGCCAGAAATGGACTAGCGGAGAATACAATGAGCAGTTCTTC.